The 22 T cell receptor beta chains below all came from one sample that was sequenced in a study of blood T cells in healthy people across ages. Primed by a sample-barcoded 5' primer and a J-beta primer mix, a second PCR proceeded for 7 to 11 cycles. TCRdb recomputed calls from the 5' RACE reads with MiXCR, one row per CDR3 protein. This table holds hundreds of thousands of distinct CDR3 sequences, more than 25% found once. Sequenced sample: blood. The source of these receptors is a woman of 80 years or more in good health.

This clonotype was observed a handful of times. This rearrangement joins TRBV18 to TRBJ2-1, with 7 bases matching TRBD2. The germline V gene has CDR1 KGHSH and CDR2 LQKENI. This CDR3 has 16 residues. V gave up 1 base and J gave up 3 bases; unmatched junction bases: 6. CDR3 DNA: TGTGCCAGCTCACCACTCCGGGGGGTATTCTACAATGAGCAGTTCTTC. Protein product: CASSPLRGVFYNEQFF. Full variable domain (remainder filled in from reference TRBV18 and TRBJ2-1): NAGVMQNPRHLVRRRGQEARLRCSPMKGHSHVYWYRQLPEEGLKFMVYLQKENIIDESGMPKERFSAEFPKEGPSILRIQQVVRGDSAAYFCASSPLRGVFYNEQFFGPGTRLTVL.

This clonotype was counted only a few times. CDR3 residues: CASRGTGILTDTQYF. As DNA, the CDR3 is TGTGCCAGCAGGGGGACAGGGATACTCACAGATACGCAGTATTTT. The chain carries TRBV25-1 and TRBJ2-3; TRBD1 agrees at 9 bases. In germline, CDR1 is MGHDK, CDR2 SYGVNS. There are 15 residues in the CDR3. The V and J ends lost 6 bases and 2 bases, in that order; junction bases with no gene match: 6.

Note on this clonotype: A much larger clone lies one base from this, so it may be a read error. The chain recombines TRBV7-2 with TRBJ2-1; weak D call: TRBD2 (6 bases). Trimming removed 6 bases at V and 13 bases at J, with 22 bases between. Germline values: CDR1 SGHTA, CDR2 FQGNSA. This CDR3 region has 14 residues. CDR3 sequence: CASRTLGGRETQFF. The CDR3, as DNA: TGTGCCAGCAGGACCCTCGGAGGGCGAGAGACCCAGTTCTTC.

This clonotype was seen ten or more times. This chain links TRBV7-9 with TRBJ1-1, with 8 positions matching TRBD1. Germline CDR1 reads SEHNR; CDR2 reads FQNEAQ (reference sequence). This CDR3 has 13 residues. With V trimmed by 5 bases and J by 7 bases, 6 bases remained unmatched. The CDR3 sequence is CASSPGQVGEAFF. In DNA form, the CDR3 reads TGTGCCAGCAGCCCGGGACAGGTGGGTGAAGCTTTCTTT.

The table lists this clonotype with a count of one. The V call is TRBV7-9, the J call TRBJ2-1, with 9 bases matching TRBD2. CDR1 and CDR2 from the germline V gene are SEHNR and FQNEAQ (reference sequence). V lost 5 bases, J lost 0 bases, and 5 bases stayed unmatched. This CDR3 region has 16 residues. The DNA for the CDR3 is TGTGCCAGCAGCCCAAGGACTAGCGTCTCCTACAATGAGCAGTTCTTC. The encoded protein is CASSPRTSVSYNEQFF.

As regards this clonotype: This sequence may be a read error, since a much larger clone differs from it by one base. This rearrangement joins TRBV12-3 or TRBV12-4 to TRBJ2-1; the match to TRBD2 covers 11 bases. The CDR3 length is 16 residues. With V trimmed by 4 bases and J by 6 bases, 8 bases remained unmatched. CDR3 sequence reads: CASSSGLAATGNEQFF. Written as DNA, the CDR3 is TGTGCCAGCAGTTCGGGACTAGCGGCGACCGGCAATGAGCAGTTCTTC.

This clonotype was counted at least ten times. The chain is built from TRBV10-2 and TRBJ2-1, with 13 bases identical to TRBD2. The V gene's germline CDR1 is WSHSY and CDR2 SAAADI. Germline trimming cut 6 bases from V and 7 bases from J; bases unmatched to any gene: 3. The CDR3 runs to 14 residues. CDR3 DNA sequence: TGCGCCAGCAGGGGACTAGCGGGGATGAATGAGCAGTTCTTC. It encodes CASRGLAGMNEQFF.

This clonotype was counted between two and nine times. The chain employs TRBV28 and TRBJ2-4; 7 bases are a match to TRBD1. CDR1 MDHEN and CDR2 SYDVKM come from the germline V gene. Trimming cost V 5 bases and J 15 bases; bases outside gene matches: 13. The CDR3 is made up of 13 amino acids. The CDR3 coding sequence is TGTGCCAGCAGTCTTCAGGGCGGTGGGACAGCGTACTTC. Translation gives CASSLQGGGTAYF.

CDR3: CAGNEEGHASRGVADTQYF. CDR3 nucleotides: TGTGCCGGCAATGAAGAGGGGCATGCTAGCCGGGGTGTTGCAGATACGCAGTATTTT. This rearrangement joins TRBV2 to TRBJ2-3; D may be TRBD1 or TRBD2 (5 bases each). V was trimmed by 11 bases and J by 4 bases, leaving 34 bases between them. Germline lookup yields CDR1 SNHLY and CDR2 FYNNEI. The length of the CDR3 is 19 residues.

The rearrangement links TRBV7-2 to TRBJ2-5; D gene uncertain. Germline V gene sequence: CDR1 SGHTA, CDR2 FQGNSA. This CDR3 comprises 16 residues. V was clipped by 3 bases and J by 9 bases, with 23 bases between them. The CDR3 sequence: CASSFSSEVGNQPQYF. CDR3 in DNA: TGTGCCAGCAGCTTTTCATCCGAAGTAGGGAATCAGCCCCAGTACTTC. The variable domain in full, with the rest retrieved from reference TRBV7-2 and TRBJ2-5, is GAGVSQSPSNKVTEKGKDVELRCDPISGHTALYWYRQSLGQGLEFLIYFQGNSAPDKSGLPSDRFSAERTGGSVSTLTIQRTQQEDSAVYLCASSFSSEVGNQPQYFGPGTRLLVL.

Only a few counts were recorded for this clonotype. At one boundary the junction diverges from the germline segment, which might be a read error. The V call is TRBV20-1, the J call TRBJ2-7; D is possibly TRBD1 or TRBD2 (5 bases each). The CDR3 has 14 residues. Germline CDR1 reads DFQATT; CDR2 reads SNEGSKA (reference sequence). The CDR3 DNA reads as TGCAGTGCTAGTTTTCGAGGGACCTCCTCCGAGCAGTACTTC. Translated, it gives CSASFRGTSSEQYF.

Ten or more counts support this clonotype. The V call is TRBV27, the J call TRBJ1-2; tentative D call: TRBD1 (6 bases). Germline V gene lookup returns CDR1 MNHEY and CDR2 SMNVEV (reference sequence). V lost 5 bases and J lost 4, with 11 bases in between. CDR3 length: 13 residues. This CDR3 is CASSPTGFYGYTF. Here the CDR3 DNA reads TGTGCCAGCAGTCCCACAGGGTTCTATGGCTACACCTTC.

This clonotype was counted many times. V usage is TRBV20-1 and J usage is TRBJ1-2; D may be TRBD1 (6 bases). The ends were cut back, 0 bases at V and 5 bases at J, with 10 bases in the middle. Germline lookup yields CDR1 DFQATT and CDR2 SNEGSKA (reference sequence). The CDR3 totals 13 residues. The CDR3 sequence: CSARDNREYGYTF. CDR3 sequence (DNA): TGCAGTGCTAGAGATAACAGGGAATATGGCTACACCTTC.

As concerns this clonotype: A much larger clone is a single base away; this may be a read error. The J gene is TRBJ2-3, the V gene TRBV9, with 7 bases aligning to TRBD2. The CDR3 has 18 amino acids. The V segment lost 1 base and the J segment 0 bases; nucleotides outside the gene matches: 11. Germline CDR1 SGDLS, CDR2 YYNGEE. Here the CDR3 DNA reads TGTGCCAGCAGCGTAAACTTCTGGAGCGGGGCAAGCACAGATACGCAGTATTTT. Protein sequence: CASSVNFWSGASTDTQYF.

The V and J genes are TRBV5-4 and TRBJ1-1; the D gene is possibly TRBD1 (6 bases). The CDR3 is 17 residues long. Germline V CDR1 and CDR2: SGHNT, YYREEE (reference sequence). The V and J ends lost 0 bases and 3 bases respectively, with 18 bases between them. CDR3 coding DNA: TGTGCCAGCAGCTTGGCCGCCACAGGGAGGATTGACACTGAAGCTTTCTTT. Its protein is CASSLAATGRIDTEAFF.

The V and J genes are TRBV10-2 and TRBJ2-2; TRBD1 agrees at 8 bases. Germline trimming cut 6 bases from V and 9 bases from J; bases unmatched to any gene: 9. This CDR3 is built from 14 residues. Germline CDR1 and CDR2: WSHSY and SAAADI. CDR3 bases: TGCGCCAGCAGGGGCAGGGGGCTGGCCAGGGAGCTGTTTTTT. Translating it yields CASRGRGLARELFF.

Many counts were recorded for this clonotype. The rearrangement links TRBV20-1 to TRBJ2-1; 10 bases fit TRBD1. CDR1 DFQATT and CDR2 SNEGSKA come from the germline V gene (reference sequence). The V and J ends lost 5 bases and 4 bases, in that order; junction bases with no gene match: 5. CDR3 size: 14 residues. CDR3 bases: TGCAGTGCTGGGACAGGGGTGGGATACAATGAGCAGTTCTTC. This sequence encodes CSAGTGVGYNEQFF.

This clonotype was seen ten or more times. The chain links TRBV5-1 to TRBJ1-2; the D gene is possibly TRBD1 (5 bases). V gave up 0 bases and J gave up 6 bases, with 15 bases separating them. The germline gives CDR1 SGHRS, CDR2 YFSETQ. The CDR3 totals 15 residues. The CDR3 nucleotides are TGCGCCAGCAGCTTGGACCCCGCAGGGCGGGATGGCTACACCTTC. Translated: CASSLDPAGRDGYTF.

This clonotype was observed many times. V usage is TRBV6-5 and J usage is TRBJ2-7, with 9 positions matching TRBD1. V dropped 6 bases and J dropped 5; count of bases not matched to a gene: 8. The CDR3 totals 14 residues. The germline gives CDR1 MNHEY, CDR2 SVGAGI. The CDR3 spells CASSTGGIINEQYF. CDR3 DNA sequence: TGTGCCAGCAGCACAGGGGGCATAATCAACGAGCAGTACTTC.

The chain couples TRBV20-1 to TRBJ2-5, with 10 bases matching TRBD2. This CDR3 is 15 amino acids long. Germline V gene data show CDR1 as DFQATT and CDR2 as SNEGSKA (reference sequence). The V and J ends lost 2 bases and 5 bases, in that order; junction bases with no gene match: 8. The CDR3, as DNA: TGCAGTGCTAGAAGCCAGCGGGGGGGCTCGGAGACCCAGTACTTC. This translates into CSARSQRGGSETQYF.

This clonotype has just a few counts. CDR3 sequence: CASSPSGTTGELFF. The CDR3 nucleotides read TGCGCCAGCAGCCCATCCGGCACCACCGGGGAGCTGTTTTTT. This chain connects TRBV4-3 to TRBJ2-2; D gene uncertain. Germline values: CDR1 LGHNA, CDR2 YSLEER. V was cut by 4 bases and J by 4 bases, with 10 bases left in between. This CDR3 is 14 amino acids long.

As to this clonotype: One base away lies a much larger clone, so this may be a sequencing read error. The V call is TRBV3-1, the J call TRBJ2-5, with 9 bases fitting TRBD2. The ends lost 2 bases at V and 11 bases at J; junction bases unmatched: 12. CDR3 length: 15 amino acids. Germline assignment: CDR1 LGHDT and CDR2 YNNKEL (reference sequence). For the CDR3, the DNA is TGTGCCAGCAGCCAACGGCGGGGGGGTCGTAATGAGCAGTACTTC. Translated: CASSQRRGGRNEQYF.